This entry is about one TCR beta chain. Input was approximately 2.1 ug genomic DNA, or all available if less. The method was immunoSEQ multiplex PCR; TCRdb's version includes in-frame clones alone and lacks a portion of them. In the table there are about 92,000 clones, 85% to 90% of which are singletons. The data derive from a study of glioma-infiltrating T cells after dendritic cell vaccination. This CDR3 comprises 14 residues. The V end lost 3 bases, the J end lost 0 bases, and 9 bases lay between the germline ends. The germline V gene encodes CDR1 SNHLY and CDR2 FYNNEI. Before vaccination, two weeks after the third vaccination, and at progression, PBMC were collected.

The material sequenced was blood, taken before dendritic cell vaccination. This sequence originates from a human donor with glioblastoma. The V gene is TRBV2, the J gene TRBJ2-7, with a tentative D call TRBD1 (6 bases). The CDR3 region is CASSDWTDSYEQYF. CDR3 nucleotide sequence: TGTGCCAGCAGTGATTGGACAGACTCCTACGAGCAGTACTTC.